This entry lists 7 T cell receptor beta chains sequenced from one sample in a study of blood T cell repertoires in COVID-19. Here immunoSEQ multiplex PCR was the method, and the copy in TCRdb shows in-frame clones only, minus some. This sample has around 94,000 clones; approximately 90% occur once, and the top ten carry around 5%. The sequenced sample consisted of peripheral blood. The receptors were gathered from a woman aged 45-60 years with COVID-19, enrolled during active disease.

V gene TRBV5-4 combines with J gene TRBJ2-5, with unresolved D. From germline, CDR1 is SGHNT and CDR2 YYREEE (reference sequence). The CDR3 is 14 residues long. Trimming pared 4 bases from V and 0 bases from J, leaving 10 bases between. The CDR3: CASSLRQDQETQYF. CDR3 DNA: TGTGCCAGCAGCCTTAGACAAGACCAAGAGACCCAGTACTTC.

The chain combines TRBV6-5 with TRBJ1-2; 7 positions match TRBD1. The CDR3 loop spans 15 amino acids. With V trimmed by 0 bases and J by 4 bases, 5 bases remained unmatched. CDR1 and CDR2 from the germline V gene are MNHEY and SVGAGI. The CDR3 bases are TGTGCCAGCAGTTACTCCCTGGCAGGGGGCTATGGCTACACCTTC. This encodes CASSYSLAGGYGYTF.

This clone appeared a few times. This chain connects TRBV30 to TRBJ1-3, with D perhaps matching TRBD1 (5 bases). Trimming took 2 bases from V and 2 from J, leaving 7 bases between them. There are 13 residues in the CDR3. Germline V lookup: CDR1 GTSNPN, CDR2 SVGIG (reference sequence). The CDR3 protein is CAWSQGAGNTIYF. In nucleotides, the CDR3 is TGTGCCTGGAGTCAAGGGGCTGGAAACACCATATATTTT.

The chain recombines TRBV29-1 with TRBJ2-7; 9 bases fit TRBD2. Germline V gives CDR1 SQVTM, CDR2 ANQGSEA. CDR3 length: 13 amino acids. With V trimmed by 4 bases and J by 6 bases, 7 bases remained unmatched. The CDR3 protein is CSVGGLAKPEQYF. The CDR3 coding sequence is TGCAGCGTTGGGGGACTAGCTAAACCCGAGCAGTACTTC.

V usage is TRBV28 and J usage is TRBJ1-2; 8 bases fit TRBD1. The CDR3 loop spans 13 amino acids. Germline V gene data show CDR1 as MDHEN and CDR2 as SYDVKM. Trimming removed 2 bases from V and 5 bases from J; junction bases left unmatched: 1. The CDR3, as DNA: TGTGCCAGCAGTTTAACAGGGGGGTATGGCTACACCTTC. Translated: CASSLTGGYGYTF.

CDR3 protein: CASSVVRGLSTEAFF. CDR3 in DNA: TGTGCCAGCAGCGTTGTCAGGGGATTGAGCACTGAAGCTTTCTTT. This rearrangement joins TRBV2 to TRBJ1-1, with a possible D match to TRBD1 (6 bases). This CDR3 region has 15 residues. Germline-derived CDR1 and CDR2 are SNHLY and FYNNEI. Trimming left V 6 bases short and J 4 bases short, with 18 bases between. Full variable domain (missing parts from reference TRBV2 and TRBJ1-1): EPEVTQTPSHQVTQMGQEVILRCVPISNHLYFYWYRQILGQKVEFLVSFYNNEISEKSEIFDDQFSVERPDGSNFTLKIRSTKLEDSAMYFCASSVVRGLSTEAFFGQGTRLTVV.

In its sample, this clone was seen once. This chain joins TRBV21-1 and TRBJ2-3; the D call TRBD2 from the table was never checked on the DNA. TRBV21-1 is termed a pseudogene. This CDR3 has 17 residues. The CDR3 loop is CASSPRGAGASGDTQYF. For the CDR3, the DNA is TGTGCCAGCAGCCCCCGGGGAGCGGGGGCCTCAGGGGATACGCAGTATTTT.